The TCR beta chain under discussion was sequenced for a study of blood T cell repertoires in COVID-19. Study background: The United States, Italy and Spain were the sources of the acute and convalescent COVID-19 samples. T cells, B-cell-depleted T cells, or PBMCs supplied cDNA or gDNA.

Original data processing: Researchers report that nucleated cell counts were estimated from reference gene primer amplification. Method: immunoSEQ multiplex PCR; TCRdb's copy keeps in-frame clones and lacks some. D and trimming come from the DNA, and the V and J calls and clone size come from that table. The sample shows around 50,000 clones, roughly nine tenths of them seen only once. This CDR3 contains 15 residues. Per the germline V gene, CDR1 is MNHEY and CDR2 is SVGAGI. Trimming took 0 bases from V and 3 from J; bases not matched to a gene: 4. The TCR originated in a man in his 70s with active COVID-19. The sequencing input was peripheral blood. The rearrangement links TRBV6-5 to TRBJ2-5; 7 bases agree with TRBD2. CDR3 DNA sequence: TGTGCCAGCAGTTACTCGAGGGCGGGGGAAGAGACCCAGTACTTC. This codes for CASSYSRAGEETQYF.